A selection of T cell receptor beta chains follows, all from one sample in a study of cytotoxic CD8 clonotypes in ibrutinib-treated CLL. Method: immunoSEQ multiplex PCR; TCRdb's copy keeps in-frame clones and lacks some. The repertoire holds about 50,000 clones, about half seen once, with about 30% in the top ten. This material consisted of PBMCs, taken after 12 months of ibrutinib treatment. These receptors originate from a human donor with chronic lymphocytic leukemia. CDR3s include the opening cysteine and the closing phenylalanine or tryptophan. The D gene is left open where the match is weak. Size is omitted from some rows. Given values are once, few, many or a class for expanded clones.

cdr3_length d_call j_call v_call clone_size cdr3_aa cdr3_nt
12 TRBD2 TRBJ2-5 TRBV18 - CASSPREGTQYF TGTGCCAGCTCGCCCAGGGAGGGGACCCAGTACTTC
10 - TRBJ2-1 TRBV20-1 - CSASSEQQFF TGCAGTGCGTCTAGCGAGCAGCAGTTCTTC
15 - TRBJ1-3 TRBV5-1 - CASSSGGQSGNTIYF TGCGCCAGCAGCTCAGGAGGCCAATCTGGAAACACCATATATTTT
14 TRBD1 TRBJ2-3 TRBV5-1 few CASSLDRAPDTQYF TGCGCCAGCAGCCTGGACAGGGCTCCAGATACGCAGTATTTT
14 TRBD1 TRBJ1-6 TRBV10-3 - CAIRPGTDNSPLHF TGTGCCATCAGGCCTGGGACAGACAATTCACCCCTCCACTTT
15 TRBD1 TRBJ2-5 TRBV27 few CASYGVQGLQETQYF TGTGCCAGCTACGGAGTACAGGGGTTACAAGAGACCCAGTACTTC
15 - TRBJ1-3 TRBV6-1 - CASTRVVGSGNTIYF TGTGCCAGCACGAGAGTGGTAGGGTCTGGAAACACCATATATTTT
12 - TRBJ1-5 TRBV4-2 few CASSQVGQPQHF TGTGCCAGCAGCCAAGTTGGTCAGCCCCAGCATTTT
17 - TRBJ2-1 TRBV25-1 - CASSEPLSLASYNEQFF TGTGCCAGCAGTGAACCGTTATCACTAGCCTCGTACAATGAGCAGTTCTTC
15 TRBD2 TRBJ2-5 TRBV13 few CASSVLAGGQETQYF TGTGCCAGCAGCGTCCTAGCGGGAGGTCAAGAGACCCAGTACTTC
12 - TRBJ2-7 TRBV30 - CAWSRVSYEQYF TGTGCCTGGAGTCGAGTTTCCTACGAGCAGTACTTC
15 - TRBJ1-2 TRBV4-2 - CASSQGPREMGGYTF TGTGCCAGCAGCCAAGGACCCAGGGAAATGGGTGGCTACACCTTC
16 - TRBJ1-3 TRBV6-5 - CASSYRFGDSGNTIYF TGTGCCAGCAGTTACAGGTTCGGGGACTCTGGAAACACCATATATTTT
14 - TRBJ2-5 TRBV7-2 - CASSSRGGDATQYF TGTGCCAGCAGCTCCAGGGGAGGTGACGCGACCCAGTACTTC
14 TRBD2 TRBJ2-3 TRBV5-4 few CASSAGTRGDTQYF TGTGCCAGCAGCGCCGGGACTAGGGGGGATACGCAGTATTTT
15 - TRBJ2-6 TRBV11-2 - CASSTQGAGANVLTF TGTGCCAGCAGCACACAGGGTGCGGGGGCCAACGTCCTGACTTTC
13 - TRBJ2-1 TRBV6-6 - CASSYSFRNEQFF TGTGCCAGCAGTTACTCGTTCCGTAATGAGCAGTTCTTC
16 - TRBJ2-7 TRBV9 - CASSVGERAYPYEQYF TGTGCCAGCAGCGTAGGAGAGCGGGCCTACCCCTACGAGCAGTACTTC
16 - TRBJ2-6 TRBV19 - CASSIDPGPGANVLTF TGTGCCAGTAGTATAGACCCAGGACCTGGGGCCAACGTCCTGACTTTC
16 TRBD2 TRBJ2-1 TRBV11-3 - CASSLQFSSGTNEQFF TGTGCCAGCAGCTTACAGTTCTCTAGCGGGACCAATGAGCAGTTCTTC
14 TRBD2 TRBJ2-7 TRBV30 - CAWSVTSGSSEQYF TGTGCCTGGAGTGTAACTAGCGGGAGTAGCGAGCAGTACTTC
16 - TRBJ2-2 TRBV18 - CASSPTRVANTGELFF TGTGCCAGCTCACCAACGCGGGTAGCTAACACCGGGGAGCTGTTTTTT
14 - TRBJ2-7 TRBV9 few CANLEGLLPYEQYF TGTGCCAACCTAGAAGGACTCCTCCCCTACGAGCAGTACTTC
14 - TRBJ2-3 TRBV28 many CASSFVAGTDTQYF TGTGCCAGCAGTTTTGTAGCGGGCACAGATACGCAGTATTTT
14 TRBD2 TRBJ2-3 TRBV6-6 - CASRREGATDTQYF TGTGCCAGCCGGCGGGAGGGGGCAACAGATACGCAGTATTTT
17 TRBD2 TRBJ2-1 TRBV7-9 - CASMLLAGGMGYNEQFF TGTGCCAGCATGTTGCTAGCGGGAGGAATGGGCTACAATGAGCAGTTCTTC
12 - TRBJ1-2 TRBV2 many CASSRQRYGYTF TGTGCCAGCAGCCGACAGCGCTATGGCTACACCTTC
14 - TRBJ1-5 TRBV28 - CASSRMANAQPQHF TGTGCCAGCAGTAGAATGGCAAACGCTCAGCCCCAGCATTTT
12 - TRBJ2-7 TRBV2 - CASGGRAYEQYF TGTGCCAGCGGGGGACGGGCCTACGAGCAGTACTTC
12 - TRBJ2-7 TRBV29-1 - CSVVPLGSEQYF TGCAGCGTTGTTCCCTTAGGGTCCGAGCAGTACTTC
15 TRBD2 TRBJ2-5 TRBV7-9 many CASSLGLAGGETQYF TGTGCCAGCAGCTTAGGACTAGCGGGAGGTGAGACCCAGTACTTC
11 - TRBJ2-3 TRBV15 - CATSRGNTQYF TGTGCCACCAGCAGGGGGAATACGCAGTATTTT
14 TRBD1 TRBJ2-2 TRBV29-1 - CSVLGQGNTGELFF TGCAGCGTTTTGGGACAGGGAAACACCGGGGAGCTGTTTTTT
18 TRBD1 TRBJ2-7 TRBV5-1 - CASSSSGTGSGDYYEQYF TGCGCCAGCAGCTCATCCGGGACAGGGAGTGGGGATTACTACGAGCAGTACTTC
11 - TRBJ2-3 TRBV10-3 - CAISGADTQYF TGTGCCATCAGTGGAGCAGATACGCAGTATTTT
14 TRBD1 TRBJ2-7 TRBV7-9 few CASSPGDSPYEQYF TGTGCCAGCAGCCCCGGGGACAGCCCCTACGAGCAGTACTTC
15 - TRBJ1-5 TRBV6-1 - CASNSGRVGNQPQHF TGTGCCAGCAATTCCGGCCGCGTAGGCAATCAGCCCCAGCATTTT
15 - TRBJ2-7 TRBV5-1 many CASSSSLSWVSEQYF TGCGCCAGCAGCTCCAGCTTGTCTTGGGTTTCGGAGCAGTACTTC
14 TRBD2 TRBJ2-3 TRBV29-1 - CSIGSGTSGDTQYF TGCAGCATCGGATCAGGGACTAGCGGAGATACGCAGTATTTT
13 TRBD2 TRBJ2-7 TRBV30 - CAWRGEGPYEQYF TGTGCCTGGAGGGGGGAGGGGCCCTACGAGCAGTACTTC
13 - TRBJ1-2 TRBV6-1 few CASSGDPLNGYTF TGTGCCAGCAGTGGGGATCCCCTCAATGGCTACACCTTC
15 - TRBJ1-4 TRBV27 few CASSLKANLDEKLFF TGTGCCAGCAGTTTAAAGGCAAATCTTGATGAAAAACTGTTTTTT
14 - TRBJ2-7 TRBV7-2 - CASSPNPERYEQYF TGTGCCAGCAGCCCCAATCCCGAAAGATACGAGCAGTACTTC
12 - TRBJ2-1 TRBV27 - CASSAAGLAQFF TGTGCCAGCAGCGCGGCGGGACTGGCGCAGTTCTTC
16 - TRBJ1-2 TRBV11-2 - CASGLKLTERAQGYTF TGTGCCAGCGGCTTGAAGTTGACCGAGAGAGCGCAGGGCTACACCTTC
13 TRBD1 TRBJ1-1 TRBV7-3 - CASSINGQGGAFF TGTGCCAGCAGTATCAACGGACAGGGAGGAGCTTTCTTT
14 TRBD1 TRBJ1-1 TRBV5-1 - CASSLVGQGIEAFF TGCGCCAGCAGCTTGGTGGGACAGGGGATTGAAGCTTTCTTT